The source of this T cell receptor beta chain is a study of cytomegalovirus exposure and HLA in healthy donors. The study, taken as a whole, reports: In a later analysis, a missense DCLRE1C variant was linked to TCR beta V- and J-gene trimming.

PCR employed 60 Vbeta and 13 Jbeta primers. The protocol was immunoSEQ multiplex PCR, while the TCRdb copy is restricted to in-frame clones and leaves out a portion. The sample records some 120,000 clones, over 70% being singletons. Concerning this clone: Its target is not known.

V was clipped by 3 bases and J by 7 bases, with 10 bases between them. CDR3 length: 13 residues. Germline values: CDR1 MRHNA, CDR2 SNTAGT. The chain joins TRBV6-4 to TRBJ1-5, with D perhaps TRBD1 (6 bases). This TCR derives from a man aged 18 to 35 in good health and CMV-seropositive. Sequencing was done on a sample of PBMCs. CDR3 loop: CASSEDSMQPQHF. DNA of the CDR3: TGTGCCAGCAGTGAGGACAGTATGCAGCCCCAGCATTTT.